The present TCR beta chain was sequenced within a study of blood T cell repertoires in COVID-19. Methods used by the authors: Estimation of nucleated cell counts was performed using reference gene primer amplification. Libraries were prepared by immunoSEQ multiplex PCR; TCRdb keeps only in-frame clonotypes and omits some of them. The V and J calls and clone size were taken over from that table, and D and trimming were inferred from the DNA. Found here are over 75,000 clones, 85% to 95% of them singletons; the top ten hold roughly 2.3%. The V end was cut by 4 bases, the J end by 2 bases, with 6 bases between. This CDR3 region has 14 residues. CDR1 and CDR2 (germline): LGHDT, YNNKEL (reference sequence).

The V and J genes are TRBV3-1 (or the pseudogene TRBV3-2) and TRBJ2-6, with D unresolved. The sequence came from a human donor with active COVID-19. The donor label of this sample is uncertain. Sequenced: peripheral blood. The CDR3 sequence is CASSPRPGANVLTF. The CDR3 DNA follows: TGTGCCAGCAGCCCCCGTCCTGGGGCCAACGTCCTGACTTTC.